This T cell receptor beta chain was documented in a study of blood T cell repertoires in COVID-19. Study summary: Spain, Italy and the United States supplied samples that represented acute and convalescent COVID-19. From T cells, B-cell-depleted T cells, or PBMCs came the material, which was cDNA or gDNA.

Original data processing: Estimation of nucleated cell counts was performed using reference gene primer amplification. Using immunoSEQ multiplex PCR, the repertoire was profiled, and TCRdb retains in-frame clones only, with some absent. V, J and clone size were drawn from that table, and D and trimming were deduced from the DNA. The data contain about 200,000 clones, approximately 86% of them seen just once; the ten biggest clones take up 1.4% to 1.5%. J gave up 1 base and V 1 base, and 5 bases lay outside the gene matches. The germline CDR1 and CDR2 sequences are LNHDA and SQIVND (reference sequence). This CDR3 spans 16 amino acids.

The clonotype originates from a man in his late teens or twenties with active or convalescent COVID-19. The chain uses TRBV19 and TRBJ2-7; the match to TRBD1 covers 9 bases. Sequenced material: peripheral blood. The CDR3 bases are TGTGCCAGTAGTATAGCCTCCGGGACAGGGTCCTACGAGCAGTACTTC. As protein: CASSIASGTGSYEQYF. Drawing the rest from reference TRBV19 and TRBJ2-7, the complete variable domain is DGGITQSPKYLFRKEGQNVTLSCEQNLNHDAMYWYRQDPGQGLRLIYYSQIVNDFQKGDIAEGYSVSREKKESFPLTVTSAQKNPTAFYLCASSIASGTGSYEQYFGPGTRLTVT.